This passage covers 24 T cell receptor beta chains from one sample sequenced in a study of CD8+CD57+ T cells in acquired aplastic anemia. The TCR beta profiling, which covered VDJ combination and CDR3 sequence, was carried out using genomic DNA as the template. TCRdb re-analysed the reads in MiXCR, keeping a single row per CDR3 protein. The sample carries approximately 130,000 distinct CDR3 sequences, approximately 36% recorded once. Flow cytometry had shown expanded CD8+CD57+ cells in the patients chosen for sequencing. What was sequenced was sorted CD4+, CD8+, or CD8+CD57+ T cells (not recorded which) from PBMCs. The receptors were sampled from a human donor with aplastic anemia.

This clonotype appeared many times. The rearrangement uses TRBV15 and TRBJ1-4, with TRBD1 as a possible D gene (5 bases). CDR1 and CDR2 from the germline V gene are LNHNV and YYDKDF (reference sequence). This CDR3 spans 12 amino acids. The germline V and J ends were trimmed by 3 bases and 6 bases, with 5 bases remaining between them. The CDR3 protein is CATSSRDEKLFF. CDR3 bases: TGTGCCACCAGCAGCAGGGATGAAAAACTGTTTTTT.

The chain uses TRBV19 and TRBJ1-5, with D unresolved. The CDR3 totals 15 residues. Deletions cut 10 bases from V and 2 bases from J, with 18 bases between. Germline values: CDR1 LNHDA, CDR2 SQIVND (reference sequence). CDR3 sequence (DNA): TGTGCCACCGTAGCTAGCTCTGTCGGCAATCAGCCCCAGCATTTT. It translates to CATVASSVGNQPQHF.

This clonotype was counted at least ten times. CDR3 DNA sequence: TGTGCCAGCAGAGGGACTAGCGGGGGATCGTACCAAGAGACCCAGTACTTC. Its translation is CASRGTSGGSYQETQYF. This chain uses TRBV5-8 with TRBJ2-5; TRBD2 aligns across 14 bases. Germline-derived CDR1 and CDR2 are SGHTS and YDEGEE. There are 17 residues in the CDR3. Trimming took 5 bases from V and 0 from J; bases not matched to a gene: 6.

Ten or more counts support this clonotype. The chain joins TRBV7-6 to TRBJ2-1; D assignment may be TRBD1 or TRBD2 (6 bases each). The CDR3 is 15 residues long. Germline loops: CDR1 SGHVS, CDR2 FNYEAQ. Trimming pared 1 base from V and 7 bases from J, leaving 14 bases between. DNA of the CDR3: TGTGCCAGCAGCTTAGGGGGGGCAGGCGGTAATGAGCAGTTCTTC. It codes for CASSLGGAGGNEQFF.

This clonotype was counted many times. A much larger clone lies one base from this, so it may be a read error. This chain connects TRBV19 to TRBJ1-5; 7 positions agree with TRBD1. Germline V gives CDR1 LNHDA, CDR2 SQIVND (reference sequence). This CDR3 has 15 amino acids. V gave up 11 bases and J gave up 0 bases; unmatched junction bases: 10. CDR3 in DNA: TGTGCCGGTCATGAGAGGGGGCATAGCAATCAGCCCCAGCATTTT. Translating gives CAGHERGHSNQPQHF.

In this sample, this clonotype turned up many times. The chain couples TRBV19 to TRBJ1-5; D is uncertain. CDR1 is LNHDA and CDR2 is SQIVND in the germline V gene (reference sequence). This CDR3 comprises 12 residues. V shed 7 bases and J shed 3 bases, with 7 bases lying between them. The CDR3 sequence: CASKADNQPQHF. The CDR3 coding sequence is TGTGCCAGTAAGGCAGACAATCAGCCCCAGCATTTT.

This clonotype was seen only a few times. CDR3 loop: CASSLVAGPKGSPLHF. CDR3 coding DNA: TGTGCCAGCAGCTTAGTAGCAGGGCCAAAGGGTTCACCCCTCCACTTT. The chain couples TRBV7-7 to TRBJ1-6; D might be TRBD1 (5 bases). Germline V gives CDR1 SSHAT, CDR2 FNYEAQ (reference sequence). The CDR3 loop spans 16 amino acids. V was trimmed by 1 base and J by 9 bases, leaving 16 bases between them.

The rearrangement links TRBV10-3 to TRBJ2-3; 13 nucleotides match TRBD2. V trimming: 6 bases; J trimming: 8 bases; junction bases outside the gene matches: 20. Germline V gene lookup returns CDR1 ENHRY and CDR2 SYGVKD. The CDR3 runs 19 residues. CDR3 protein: CAISETSGGAYGAGATQYF. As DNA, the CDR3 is TGTGCCATCAGCGAAACTAGCGGGGGGGCCTACGGGGCCGGTGCTACGCAGTATTTT.

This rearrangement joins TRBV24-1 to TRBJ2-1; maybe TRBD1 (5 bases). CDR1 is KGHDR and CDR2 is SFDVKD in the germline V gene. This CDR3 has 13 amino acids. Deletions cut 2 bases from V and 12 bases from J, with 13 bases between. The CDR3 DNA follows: TGTGCCACCAGTGATTCCCTGACAGATACGCAGTTCTTC. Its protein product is CATSDSLTDTQFF.

CDR3: CASSLGTTEAFF. CDR3 DNA sequence: TGTGCCAGCAGCTTAGGCACAACTGAAGCTTTCTTT. The chain recombines TRBV11-3 with TRBJ1-1; D call uncertain. From germline, CDR1 is SGHNT and CDR2 YENEEA. CDR3 length equals 12 residues. The V end was cut by 1 base, the J end by 5 bases, with 5 bases between.

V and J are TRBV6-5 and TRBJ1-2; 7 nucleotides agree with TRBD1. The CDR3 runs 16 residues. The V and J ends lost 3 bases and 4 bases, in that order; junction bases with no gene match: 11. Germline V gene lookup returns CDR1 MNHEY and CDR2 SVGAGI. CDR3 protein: CASSYSPPGQSYGYTF. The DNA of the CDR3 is TGTGCCAGCAGTTATTCTCCGCCGGGACAGAGCTATGGCTACACCTTC.

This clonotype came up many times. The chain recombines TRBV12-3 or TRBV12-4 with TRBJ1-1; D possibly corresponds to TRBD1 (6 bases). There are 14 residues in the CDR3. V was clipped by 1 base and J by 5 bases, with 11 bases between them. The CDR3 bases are TGTGCCAGCAGTTTAGAAGGGGGATCAACTGAAGCTTTCTTT. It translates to CASSLEGGSTEAFF.

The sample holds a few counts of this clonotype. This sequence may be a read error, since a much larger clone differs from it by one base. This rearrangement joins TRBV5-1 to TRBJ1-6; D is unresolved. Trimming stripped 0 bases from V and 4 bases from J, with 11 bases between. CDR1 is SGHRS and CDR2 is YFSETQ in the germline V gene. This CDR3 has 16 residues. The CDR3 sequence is CASSLDGQTYNSPLHF. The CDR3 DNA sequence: TGCGCCAGCAGCTTGGATGGGCAGACTTATAATTCACCCCTCCACTTT.

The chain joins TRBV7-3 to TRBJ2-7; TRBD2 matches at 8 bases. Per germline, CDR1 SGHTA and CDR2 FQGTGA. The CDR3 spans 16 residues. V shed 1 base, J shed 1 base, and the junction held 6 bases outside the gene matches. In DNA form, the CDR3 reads TGTGCCAGCAGCTTAAGAGGGGTAGCGGGGTCCTACGAGCAGTACTTC. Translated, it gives CASSLRGVAGSYEQYF.

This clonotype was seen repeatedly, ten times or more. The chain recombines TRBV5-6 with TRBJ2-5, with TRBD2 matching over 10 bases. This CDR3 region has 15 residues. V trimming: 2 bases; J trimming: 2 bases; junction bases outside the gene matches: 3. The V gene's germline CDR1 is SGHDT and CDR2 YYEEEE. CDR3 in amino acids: CASSLKAGGQETQYF. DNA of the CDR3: TGTGCCAGCAGCTTAAAAGCGGGGGGGCAAGAGACCCAGTACTTC.

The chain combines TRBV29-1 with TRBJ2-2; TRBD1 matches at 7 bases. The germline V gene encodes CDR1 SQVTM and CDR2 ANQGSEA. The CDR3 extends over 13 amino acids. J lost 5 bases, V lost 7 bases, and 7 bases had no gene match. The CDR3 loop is CSGRQGLTGELFF. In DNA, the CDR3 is TGCAGCGGTCGACAGGGCTTAACCGGGGAGCTGTTTTTT.

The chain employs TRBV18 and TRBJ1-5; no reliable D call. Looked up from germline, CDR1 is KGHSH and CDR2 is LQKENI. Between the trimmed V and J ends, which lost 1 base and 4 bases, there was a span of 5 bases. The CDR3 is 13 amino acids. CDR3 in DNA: TGTGCCAGCTCACCACAGCGGAATCAGCCCCAGCATTTT. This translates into CASSPQRNQPQHF.

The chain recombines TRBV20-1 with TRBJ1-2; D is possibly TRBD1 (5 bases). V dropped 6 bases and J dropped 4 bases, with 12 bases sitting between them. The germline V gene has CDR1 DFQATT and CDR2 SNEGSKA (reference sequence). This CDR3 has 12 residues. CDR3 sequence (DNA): TGCAGTGCCAGGGCCCAGGCCTATGGCTACACCTTC. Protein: CSARAQAYGYTF.

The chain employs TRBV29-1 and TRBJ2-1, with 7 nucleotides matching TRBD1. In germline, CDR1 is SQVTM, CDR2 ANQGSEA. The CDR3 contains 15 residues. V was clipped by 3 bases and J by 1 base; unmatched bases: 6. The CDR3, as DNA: TGCAGCGTTGAGCCGACAGGGTGGTCCTACAATGAGCAGTTCTTC. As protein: CSVEPTGWSYNEQFF.

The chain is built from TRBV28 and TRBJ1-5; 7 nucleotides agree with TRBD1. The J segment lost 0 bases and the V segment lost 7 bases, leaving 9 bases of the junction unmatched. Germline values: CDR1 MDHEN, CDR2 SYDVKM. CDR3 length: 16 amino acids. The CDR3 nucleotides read TGTGCCAGCACCCGACAGGGTTGGCGTAGCAATCAGCCCCAGCATTTT. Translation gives CASTRQGWRSNQPQHF.

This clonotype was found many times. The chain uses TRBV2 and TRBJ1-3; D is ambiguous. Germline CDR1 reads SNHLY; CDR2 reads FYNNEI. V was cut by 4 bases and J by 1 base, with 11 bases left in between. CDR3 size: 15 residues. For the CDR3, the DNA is TGTGCCAGCAGTGGAAAGGGTTATTCTGGAAACACCATATATTTT. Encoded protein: CASSGKGYSGNTIYF.

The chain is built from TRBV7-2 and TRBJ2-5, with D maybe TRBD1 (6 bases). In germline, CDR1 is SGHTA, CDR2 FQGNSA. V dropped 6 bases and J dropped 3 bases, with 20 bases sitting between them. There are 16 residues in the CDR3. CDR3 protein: CASSSPTGTPKETQYF. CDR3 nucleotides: TGTGCCAGCAGTTCCCCGACCGGGACACCAAAAGAGACCCAGTACTTC.

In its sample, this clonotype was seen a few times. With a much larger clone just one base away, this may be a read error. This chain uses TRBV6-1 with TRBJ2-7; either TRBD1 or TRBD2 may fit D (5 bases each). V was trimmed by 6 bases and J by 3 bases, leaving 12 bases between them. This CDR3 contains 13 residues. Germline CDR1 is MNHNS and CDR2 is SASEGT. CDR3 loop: CASRGDRIYEQYF. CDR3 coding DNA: TGTGCCAGCAGGGGGGACCGGATCTACGAGCAGTACTTC.

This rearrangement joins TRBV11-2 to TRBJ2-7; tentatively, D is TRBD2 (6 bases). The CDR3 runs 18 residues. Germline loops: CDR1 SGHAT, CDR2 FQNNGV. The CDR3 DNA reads TGTGCCAGCAGGTTAGGAGCGGGCCCCGGGGCGAAGCACTACGAGCAGTACGTC. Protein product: CASRLGAGPGAKHYEQYV.